Listed below are T cell receptor beta chains from one sample, sequenced in a study of T cells in Graves' hyperthyroidism and ophthalmopathy. A single record per CDR3 protein comes from TCRdb applying MiXCR to the multiplex PCR reads. Of 650,000 to 750,000 distinct CDR3 sequences in the sample, 12% to 15% are singletons; the top ten hold 9.5% to 13%. Sequencing used blood. These receptors came from a woman younger than 30 with Graves' hyperthyroidism. CDR3s include the opening cysteine and the closing phenylalanine or tryptophan. A D gene is named only where the DNA matches it firmly. Size tells how often a clone was seen (once, few, many) or the class of an expanded clone, and some rows leave it out.

CDR3 | DNA | D | V | size | J
CASSYSGQGATGNTIYF | TGTGCCAGCAGTTACTCTGGACAGGGGGCGACTGGAAACACCATATATTTT | TRBD1 | TRBV6-1 | - | TRBJ1-3
CASSVQGALAGSYNEQFF | TGTGCCAGCAGCGTACAGGGGGCCTTAGCGGGGTCCTACAATGAGCAGTTCTTC | - | TRBV9 | many | TRBJ2-1
CSALSSGPRGYTF | TGCAGTGCCCTATCCTCAGGGCCAAGGGGCTACACCTTC | - | TRBV20-1 | many | TRBJ1-2
CASSQPTVSGANVLTF | TGTGCCAGCTCACAACCGACAGTGTCTGGGGCCAACGTCCTGACTTTC | - | TRBV18 | few | TRBJ2-6
CASSYSSGPGGYTF | TGTGCCAGCAGTTACTCGTCCGGGCCAGGTGGCTACACCTTC | - | TRBV6-5 | - | TRBJ1-2
CASSVEWGRTEAFF | TGTGCCAGCAGCGTAGAATGGGGGAGAACTGAAGCTTTCTTT | - | TRBV9 | few | TRBJ1-1
CASSPSGRDYNEQFF | TGTGCCAGCAGCCCGAGCGGGAGGGACTACAATGAGCAGTTCTTC | TRBD2 | TRBV7-3 | many | TRBJ2-1
CASSQTGLTTDTQYF | TGCGCCAGCAGCCAGACGGGACTTACCACAGATACGCAGTATTTT | - | TRBV4-1 | - | TRBJ2-3
CASSQARRNYEQYF | TGTGCCAGCAGCCAAGCCCGACGTAACTACGAGCAGTACTTC | - | TRBV3-1 | many | TRBJ2-7
CASSRGQGAYEQYF | TGTGCCAGCAGCAGGGGACAGGGGGCTTACGAGCAGTACTTC | TRBD1 | TRBV7-6 | many | TRBJ2-7
CASSARLGAGELFF | TGTGCCAGCAGCGCCAGACTAGGGGCCGGGGAGCTGTTTTTT | - | TRBV9 | - | TRBJ2-2
CASSSRYLAGGTDTQYF | TGTGCCAGCAGCTCCCGGTACCTAGCGGGCGGGACAGATACGCAGTATTTT | TRBD2 | TRBV6-1 | few | TRBJ2-3
CATAFDSSSYEQYF | TGTGCCACCGCTTTTGACAGCAGCTCCTACGAGCAGTACTTC | - | TRBV15 | - | TRBJ2-7
CASSLVSAGPANEQFF | TGTGCCAGCAGCTTAGTATCTGCCGGGCCCGCTAATGAGCAGTTCTTC | - | TRBV7-9 | - | TRBJ2-1
CASSIQGSSSPLHF | TGTGCCAGTAGTATTCAGGGGTCAAGTTCACCCCTCCACTTT | - | TRBV19 | few | TRBJ1-6
CASSLFRGQGARNLGPEAFF | TGTGCCAGCAGCCTCTTTCGGGGACAGGGGGCGCGTAATCTTGGTCCTGAAGCTTTCTTT | TRBD1 | TRBV11-3 | - | TRBJ1-1